These T cell receptor beta chains were read from a single sample in a study of blood T cell repertoires in COVID-19. The assay was immunoSEQ multiplex PCR, and TCRdb's table has in-frame clones only and misses some. There are about 170,000 clones in the sample; around nine tenths occur only once, and over 2% lies in the top ten. Sequencing input: peripheral blood. The source is a man in his fifties or sixties who had recovered from COVID-19. Each CDR3 is given with its conserved first and last residue. A D gene is named only where the DNA matches it firmly.

CDR3 protein	CDR3 DNA	J gene	V gene	D gene
CASSPGGLAGDHEQYF	TGCGCCAGCAGTCCAGGGGGACTAGCGGGAGACCACGAGCAGTACTTC	TRBJ2-7	TRBV5-1	TRBD2
CASSWVTADTQYF	TGTGCCAGCAGCTGGGTGACAGCAGATACGCAGTATTTT	TRBJ2-3	TRBV12-3/TRBV12-4	-
CAIAEGEGTEAFF	TGTGCCATCGCCGAGGGGGAGGGGACTGAAGCTTTCTTT	TRBJ1-1	TRBV10-3	-
CASSKRDRGQDNEQFF	TGTGCCAGCAGCAAACGCGACAGGGGGCAGGACAATGAGCAGTTCTTC	TRBJ2-1	TRBV21-1	-
CASSSLLAGGPSYEQYF	TGTGCCAGCAGTTCCTTATTAGCGGGAGGGCCTTCCTACGAGCAGTACTTC	TRBJ2-7	TRBV2	TRBD2
CASSLGGAGGSLANVLTF	TGTGCCAGCAGCCTCGGAGGGGCAGGGGGCTCATTGGCCAACGTCCTGACTTTC	TRBJ2-6	TRBV5-4	TRBD1
CASSLNRSYVLAEKYNEQFF	TGTGCCAGCAGTTTAAACCGATCCTATGTCCTAGCGGAGAAGTACAATGAGCAGTTCTTC	TRBJ2-1	TRBV27	TRBD2
CASSPTLAGEVYEQYF	TGTGCCAGCAGCCCAACCTTGGCGGGAGAGGTCTACGAGCAGTACTTC	TRBJ2-7	TRBV9	TRBD2
CSVEAHPGGGYEQYF	TGCAGCGTTGAAGCCCACCCAGGGGGCGGATACGAGCAGTACTTC	TRBJ2-7	TRBV29-1	TRBD1
CASSLGTVNTEAFF	TGTGCCAGCAGCCTTGGGACAGTGAACACTGAAGCTTTCTTT	TRBJ1-1	TRBV7-3	TRBD1
CASSNSNTEAFF	TGTGCCAGCAGCAACTCAAACACTGAAGCTTTCTTT	TRBJ1-1	TRBV28	-